The rows below give T cell receptor beta chains drawn from one sample of a study of blood T cell repertoires in COVID-19. Sequencing was performed with immunoSEQ multiplex PCR; in TCRdb, only in-frame clones are kept and a portion is missing. The data show a few hundred thousand clones, about 80% seen once. Sequencing input: PBMCs or T cells enriched from blood (not recorded which). Receptor source: a man aged 25-45 years with acute COVID-19. Each CDR3 is given with its conserved first and last residue. The D gene is left open where the match is weak. Clone size is stated in some rows and not others, as once, few, many or a class when expanded.

size: .
J: TRBJ1-2
V: TRBV19
D: .
CDR3: CASSIPSYGYTF
DNA: TGTGCCAGTAGTATCCCCTCCTATGGCTACACCTTC

size: .
J: TRBJ1-5
V: TRBV20-1
D: .
CDR3: CSASSMEVRSNQPQHF
DNA: TGCAGTGCTAGTAGTATGGAAGTGCGGAGCAATCAGCCCCAGCATTTT

size: .
J: TRBJ1-2
V: TRBV7-9
D: .
CDR3: CATLEGGNYGYTF
DNA: TGTGCCACCCTCGAGGGCGGGAACTATGGCTACACCTTC

size: few
J: TRBJ1-3
V: TRBV6-5
D: .
CDR3: CASSSLMGGSGNTIYF
DNA: TGTGCCAGCAGTTCCCTCATGGGGGGTTCGGGAAACACCATATATTTT

size: .
J: TRBJ2-2
V: TRBV2
D: .
CDR3: CASSGGQVAPGSCFF
DNA: .

size: .
J: TRBJ1-1
V: TRBV29-1
D: TRBD1
CDR3: CSVFRPGGTEAFF
DNA: TGCAGTGTTTTTAGACCAGGGGGGACTGAAGCTTTCTTT

size: .
J: TRBJ2-1
V: TRBV30
D: TRBD2
CDR3: CAWSWGLAENEQFF
DNA: TGTGCCTGGAGTTGGGGACTAGCGGAAAATGAGCAGTTCTTC

size: .
J: TRBJ2-1
V: TRBV4-2
D: .
CDR3: CASSRTDSDNEQFF
DNA: TGTGCCAGCAGCCGTACAGATTCCGACAATGAGCAGTTCTTC

size: .
J: TRBJ1-6
V: TRBV3-1/TRBV3-2
D: .
CDR3: CASSLRQANSPLHF
DNA: TGTGCCAGCAGCCTTAGACAGGCTAATTCACCCCTCCACTTT

size: .
J: TRBJ2-1
V: TRBV25-1
D: TRBD2
CDR3: CASSASLTSGSVNEQFF
DNA: TGTGCCAGCAGTGCATCGCTGACTAGCGGGTCTGTTAATGAGCAGTTCTTC

size: .
J: TRBJ1-5
V: TRBV5-1
D: .
CDR3: CASSLGSGGSNQPQHF
DNA: TGCGCCAGCAGCTTGGGTTCCGGCGGCAGCAATCAGCCCCAGCATTTT

size: once
J: TRBJ2-1
V: TRBV9
D: .
CDR3: CASSSADNEQFF
DNA: TGTGCCAGCAGCTCAGCGGACAATGAGCAGTTCTTC

size: .
J: TRBJ2-2
V: TRBV7-9
D: TRBD2
CDR3: CASSLMGASGGIVTGELFF
DNA: TGTGCCAGCAGCCTCATGGGGGCTAGCGGGGGAATCGTCACCGGGGAGCTGTTTTTT

size: .
J: TRBJ2-1
V: TRBV7-2
D: .
CDR3: CASSHLGMHSYNEQFF
DNA: TGTGCCAGCAGCCACCTAGGAATGCACTCCTACAATGAGCAGTTCTTC

size: .
J: TRBJ1-5
V: TRBV27
D: TRBD1
CDR3: CASSGQGGNQPQHF
DNA: TGTGCCAGCAGTGGACAGGGAGGTAATCAGCCCCAGCATTTT

size: .
J: TRBJ1-2
V: TRBV12-3/TRBV12-4
D: .
CDR3: CASSHSTVGYTF
DNA: TGTGCCAGCAGCCATTCGACAGTCGGCTACACCTTC

size: .
J: TRBJ1-1
V: TRBV15
D: TRBD1
CDR3: CATSSQRGQGVGNTEAFF
DNA: TGTGCCACCAGCAGTCAAAGGGGACAGGGGGTTGGGAACACTGAAGCTTTCTTT

size: few
J: TRBJ1-2
V: TRBV19
D: TRBD1
CDR3: CASSTQTGSYYGYTF
DNA: TGTGCCAGTAGTACCCAGACAGGGTCCTACTATGGCTACACCTTC

size: .
J: TRBJ1-3
V: TRBV9
D: TRBD1
CDR3: CASSAGRGRGNTIYF
DNA: TGTGCCAGCAGCGCGGGTAGGGGGCGAGGAAACACCATATATTTT

size: .
J: TRBJ2-1
V: TRBV11-2
D: TRBD2
CDR3: CASSLNGRSYNEQFF
DNA: TGTGCCAGCAGCTTAAACGGGAGGTCGTACAATGAGCAGTTCTTC

size: .
J: TRBJ1-6
V: TRBV25-1
D: .
CDR3: CASSEASLSPLHF
DNA: TGTGCCAGCAGTGAAGCGTCGTTGAGTCCCCTCCACTTT

size: .
J: TRBJ2-5
V: TRBV7-9
D: .
CDR3: CASSSARIGETQYF
DNA: TGTGCCAGCAGCTCTGCCAGGATTGGAGAGACCCAGTACTTC

size: .
J: TRBJ2-2
V: TRBV5-1
D: .
CDR3: CASSLVQGNTGELFF
DNA: TGCGCCAGCAGCTTGGTACAGGGGAACACCGGGGAGCTGTTTTTT

size: .
J: TRBJ1-3
V: TRBV7-6
D: .
CDR3: CASSLVGTGNTIYF
DNA: TGTGCCAGCAGCTTAGTGGGCACTGGAAACACCATATATTTT

size: .
J: TRBJ2-1
V: TRBV7-2
D: .
CDR3: CASSLERGGILNNEQFF
DNA: TGTGCCAGCAGCTTAGAGCGTGGGGGGATCCTTAACAATGAGCAGTTCTTC

size: few
J: TRBJ1-2
V: TRBV19
D: .
CDR3: CASNEVQRDYGYTF
DNA: TGTGCCTCGAACGAGGTCCAACGGGACTATGGCTACACCTTC

size: once
J: TRBJ2-3
V: TRBV5-1
D: .
CDR3: CASSWNRPGDTQYF
DNA: TGTGCCAGCAGCTGGAACCGACCGGGAGATACGCAGTATTTT

size: .
J: TRBJ1-2
V: TRBV15
D: .
CDR3: CATSSGTSYGYTF
DNA: TGTGCCACCAGCAGTGGGACAAGCTATGGCTACACCTTC

size: .
J: TRBJ1-6
V: TRBV9
D: TRBD1
CDR3: CASSVAGQGADNSPLHF
DNA: TGTGCCAGCAGCGTAGCCGGACAGGGGGCAGATAATTCACCCCTCCACTTT

size: .
J: TRBJ1-6
V: TRBV6-5
D: .
CDR3: CASRQQEYNNSPLHF
DNA: TGTGCCAGCAGGCAACAGGAATACAATAATTCACCCCTCCACTTT

size: .
J: TRBJ1-4
V: TRBV7-9
D: .
CDR3: CASSLAAANEKLFF
DNA: TGTGCCAGCAGCTTAGCGGCGGCTAACGAAAAACTGTTTTTT

size: .
J: TRBJ1-4
V: TRBV4-2
D: .
CDR3: CASSHGGLEDEKLFF
DNA: TGTGCCAGCAGCCATGGGGGACTGGAGGATGAAAAACTGTTTTTT

size: .
J: TRBJ1-4
V: TRBV15
D: .
CDR3: CATSSQGPGHEKLFF
DNA: TGTGCCACCAGCAGCCAGGGGCCGGGGCATGAAAAACTGTTTTTT

size: .
J: TRBJ2-1
V: TRBV9
D: .
CDR3: CASSVAGANEQFF
DNA: TGTGCCAGCAGCGTAGCGGGAGCCAATGAGCAGTTCTTC

size: .
J: TRBJ2-1
V: TRBV7-8
D: .
CDR3: CASSSSSGPRGFNEQFF
DNA: TGTGCCAGCAGTTCTAGTAGCGGACCCCGGGGGTTCAATGAGCAGTTCTTC

size: once
J: TRBJ2-1
V: TRBV10-1
D: TRBD2
CDR3: CASSEKLAGGNEQFF
DNA: TGCGCCAGCAGTGAAAAACTAGCGGGGGGGAATGAGCAGTTCTTC

size: few
J: TRBJ1-2
V: TRBV3-1/TRBV3-2
D: TRBD1
CDR3: CASSQALQGYGYTF
DNA: TGTGCCAGCAGCCAAGCCCTACAGGGGTATGGCTACACCTTC

size: .
J: TRBJ2-1
V: TRBV24-1
D: .
CDR3: CATSDPLGYYEQFF
DNA: TGTGCCACCAGTGACCCACTAGGGTACTATGAGCAGTTCTTC

size: .
J: TRBJ2-3
V: TRBV5-1
D: .
CDR3: CASKALLTPRVIDTQYF
DNA: TGCGCCAGCAAAGCGCTCTTAACTCCCCGGGTTATAGATACGCAGTATTTT

size: .
J: TRBJ2-2
V: TRBV14
D: .
CDR3: CASSLLTGYTGELFF
DNA: TGTGCCAGCAGCCTCCTGACAGGCTACACCGGGGAGCTGTTTTTT

size: .
J: TRBJ1-5
V: TRBV15
D: TRBD1
CDR3: CATSSGTDSNQPQHF
DNA: TGTGCCACCAGCAGCGGGACAGATAGCAATCAGCCCCAGCATTTT

size: .
J: TRBJ2-3
V: TRBV27
D: TRBD2
CDR3: CASTSGTRDTQYF
DNA: TGTGCCAGCACTAGCGGGACTCGGGATACGCAGTATTTT

size: .
J: TRBJ1-6
V: TRBV5-1
D: .
CDR3: CASTYVPGDNSPLHF
DNA: TGCGCCAGCACCTACGTCCCGGGAGACAATTCACCCCTCCACTTT

size: .
J: TRBJ2-2
V: TRBV7-2
D: TRBD2
CDR3: CASSLGGAGVTGELFF
DNA: TGTGCCAGCAGCTTAGGGGGAGCGGGAGTCACCGGGGAGCTGTTTTTT

size: .
J: TRBJ1-5
V: TRBV7-9
D: .
CDR3: CASATGGNQPQHF
DNA: TGTGCCAGCGCGACAGGAGGCAATCAGCCCCAGCATTTT

size: .
J: TRBJ2-1
V: TRBV10-3
D: TRBD2
CDR3: CAISGPGLARNEQFF
DNA: TGTGCCATCAGCGGGCCGGGACTAGCGCGGAATGAGCAGTTCTTC

size: .
J: TRBJ2-1
V: TRBV27
D: TRBD2
CDR3: CASSFTSGLAYNEQFF
DNA: TGTGCCAGCAGTTTCACTAGCGGGTTGGCCTACAATGAGCAGTTCTTC

size: .
J: TRBJ1-1
V: TRBV6-2/TRBV6-3
D: .
CDR3: CASSYGGVGTEAFF
DNA: TGTGCCAGCAGTTACGGGGGCGTAGGGACTGAAGCTTTCTTT

size: .
J: TRBJ1-1
V: TRBV9
D: .
CDR3: CASSLQGNTEAFF
DNA: TGTGCCAGCAGCCTCCAGGGGAACACTGAAGCTTTCTTT

size: .
J: TRBJ1-5
V: TRBV21-1
D: .
CDR3: CASIPRVWNQPQHF
DNA: TGTGCCAGCATCCCCAGGGTCTGGAATCAGCCCCAGCATTTT

size: .
J: TRBJ2-2
V: TRBV6-2/TRBV6-3
D: .
CDR3: CASSYWRGETGELFF
DNA: TGTGCCAGCAGTTACTGGAGGGGAGAGACCGGGGAGCTGTTTTTT

size: once
J: TRBJ2-2
V: TRBV5-4
D: .
CDR3: CASTPRGGKANTGELFF
DNA: TGTGCCAGCACCCCGCGGGGCGGGAAGGCGAACACCGGGGAGCTGTTTTTT

size: .
J: TRBJ2-3
V: TRBV5-1
D: .
CDR3: CASTRGLEDTQYF
DNA: TGCGCCAGTACAAGGGGCCTTGAGGATACGCAGTATTTT

size: .
J: TRBJ1-2
V: TRBV24-1
D: TRBD1
CDR3: CATSDPTGTVGSYGYTF
DNA: TGTGCCACCAGTGACCCGACCGGGACAGTCGGCAGCTATGGCTACACCTTC